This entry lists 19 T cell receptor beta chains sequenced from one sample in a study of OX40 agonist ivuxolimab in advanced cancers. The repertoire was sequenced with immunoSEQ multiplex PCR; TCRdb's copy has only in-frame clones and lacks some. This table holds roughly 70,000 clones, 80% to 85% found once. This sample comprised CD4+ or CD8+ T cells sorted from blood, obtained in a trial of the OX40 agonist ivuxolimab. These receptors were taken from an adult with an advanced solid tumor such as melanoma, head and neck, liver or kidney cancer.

The CDR3 is CASSLSTSGAQETQYF. In nucleotides, the CDR3 is TGCGCCAGCAGCTTGTCCACTAGCGGGGCCCAAGAGACCCAGTACTTC. The chain combines TRBV5-1 with TRBJ2-5, with 10 bases aligning to TRBD2. The junction had 4 bases not matched to a gene; V was cut back by 1 base and J by 1 base. This CDR3 has 16 residues. Germline V gene data show CDR1 as SGHRS and CDR2 as YFSETQ.

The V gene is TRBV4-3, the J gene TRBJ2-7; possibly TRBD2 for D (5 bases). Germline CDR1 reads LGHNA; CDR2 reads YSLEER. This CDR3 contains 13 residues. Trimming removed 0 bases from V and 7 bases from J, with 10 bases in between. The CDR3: CASSQDLGSEQYF. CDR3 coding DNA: TGCGCCAGCAGCCAAGATCTTGGGAGTGAGCAGTACTTC.

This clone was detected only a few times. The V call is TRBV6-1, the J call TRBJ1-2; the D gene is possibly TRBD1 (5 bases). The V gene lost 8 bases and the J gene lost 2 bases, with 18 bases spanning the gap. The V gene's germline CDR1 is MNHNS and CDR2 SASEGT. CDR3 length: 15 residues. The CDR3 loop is CASAPGWSSNYGYTF. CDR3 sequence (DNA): TGTGCCAGCGCCCCAGGGTGGAGTTCGAACTATGGCTACACCTTC.

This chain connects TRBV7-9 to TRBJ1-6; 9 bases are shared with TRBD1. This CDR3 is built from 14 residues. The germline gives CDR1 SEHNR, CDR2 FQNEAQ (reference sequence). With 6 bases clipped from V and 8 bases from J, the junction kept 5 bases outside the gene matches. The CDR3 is CASRPGTGHSPLHF. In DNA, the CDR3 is TGTGCCAGCAGACCCGGGACAGGGCATTCACCCCTCCACTTT. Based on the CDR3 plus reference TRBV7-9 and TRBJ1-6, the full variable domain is DTGVSQNPRHKITKRGQNVTFRCDPISEHNRLYWYRQTLGQGPEFLTYFQNEAQLEKSRLLSDRFSAERPKGSFSTLEIQRTEQGDSAMYLCASRPGTGHSPLHFGNGTRLTVT.

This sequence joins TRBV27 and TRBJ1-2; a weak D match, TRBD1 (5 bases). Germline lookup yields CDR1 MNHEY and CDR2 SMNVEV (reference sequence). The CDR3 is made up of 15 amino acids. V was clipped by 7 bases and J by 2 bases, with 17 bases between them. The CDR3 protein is CASTPLGQINYGYTF. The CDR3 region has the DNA TGTGCCAGCACGCCTTTGGGGCAGATCAACTATGGCTACACCTTC.

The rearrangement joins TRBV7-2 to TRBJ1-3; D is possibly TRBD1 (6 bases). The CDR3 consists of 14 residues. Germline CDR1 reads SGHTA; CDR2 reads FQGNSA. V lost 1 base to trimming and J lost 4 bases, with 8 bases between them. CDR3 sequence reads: CASSLGDIGNTIYF. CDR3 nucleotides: TGTGCCAGCAGCTTAGGGGACATAGGAAACACCATATATTTT.

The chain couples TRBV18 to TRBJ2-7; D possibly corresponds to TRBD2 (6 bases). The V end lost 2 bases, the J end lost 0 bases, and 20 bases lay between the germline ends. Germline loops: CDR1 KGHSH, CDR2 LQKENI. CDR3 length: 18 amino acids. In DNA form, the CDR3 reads TGTGCCAGCTCACCAACGGTTCTGCGGCGGGAATTCTCCTACGAGCAGTACTTC. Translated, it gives CASSPTVLRREFSYEQYF.

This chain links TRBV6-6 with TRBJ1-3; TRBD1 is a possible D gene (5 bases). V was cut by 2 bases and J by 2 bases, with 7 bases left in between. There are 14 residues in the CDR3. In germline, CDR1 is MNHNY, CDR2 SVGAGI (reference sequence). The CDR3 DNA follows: TGTGCCAGCAGTTACCAGGGACCTGGAAACACCATATATTTT. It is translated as CASSYQGPGNTIYF.

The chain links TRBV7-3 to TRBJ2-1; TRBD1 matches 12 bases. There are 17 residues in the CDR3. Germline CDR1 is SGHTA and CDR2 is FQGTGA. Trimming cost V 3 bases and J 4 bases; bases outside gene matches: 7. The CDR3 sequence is CASSFTGQGAQYNEQFF. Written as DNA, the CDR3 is TGTGCCAGCAGCTTCACGGGACAGGGGGCGCAGTACAATGAGCAGTTCTTC. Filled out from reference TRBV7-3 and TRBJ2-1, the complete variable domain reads GAGVSQTPSNKVTEKGKYVELRCDPISGHTALYWYRQSLGQGPEFLIYFQGTGAADDSGLPNDRFFAVRPEGSVSTLKIQRTERGDSAVYLCASSFTGQGAQYNEQFFGPGTRLTVL.

CDR3 protein: CASSQDLPGGRGTEAFF. The DNA of the CDR3 is TGTGCCAGCAGCCAAGATCTCCCCGGGGGGAGGGGGACTGAAGCTTTCTTT. The chain uses TRBV4-2 and TRBJ1-1; D might be TRBD1 (6 bases). The V gene's germline CDR1 is LGHNA and CDR2 YNFKEQ. V was shortened by 0 bases and J by 5 bases, with 19 bases between the two germline ends. The CDR3 totals 17 residues.

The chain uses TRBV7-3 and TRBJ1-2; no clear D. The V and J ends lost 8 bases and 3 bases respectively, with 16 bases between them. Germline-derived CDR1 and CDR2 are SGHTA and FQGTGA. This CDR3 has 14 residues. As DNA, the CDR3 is TGTGCCAGCGCTTCCCCGGGTTCCCACTATGGCTACACCTTC. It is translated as CASASPGSHYGYTF. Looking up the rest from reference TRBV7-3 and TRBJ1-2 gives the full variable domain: GAGVSQTPSNKVTEKGKYVELRCDPISGHTALYWYRQSLGQGPEFLIYFQGTGAADDSGLPNDRFFAVRPEGSVSTLKIQRTERGDSAVYLCASASPGSHYGYTFGSGTRLTVV.

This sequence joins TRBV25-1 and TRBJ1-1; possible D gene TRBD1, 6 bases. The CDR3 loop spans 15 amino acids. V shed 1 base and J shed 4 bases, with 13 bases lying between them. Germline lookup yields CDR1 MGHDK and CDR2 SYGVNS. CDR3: CASSEFGGAGTEAFF. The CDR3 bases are TGTGCCAGCAGTGAATTCGGGGGCGCGGGCACTGAAGCTTTCTTT.

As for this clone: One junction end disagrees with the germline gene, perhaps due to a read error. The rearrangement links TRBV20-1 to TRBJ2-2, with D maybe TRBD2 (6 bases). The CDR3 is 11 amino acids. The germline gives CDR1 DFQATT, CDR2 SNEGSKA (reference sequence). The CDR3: CSAGPHGGAVF. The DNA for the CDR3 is TGCAGTGCCGGGCCCCACGGGGGAGCTGTTTTT.

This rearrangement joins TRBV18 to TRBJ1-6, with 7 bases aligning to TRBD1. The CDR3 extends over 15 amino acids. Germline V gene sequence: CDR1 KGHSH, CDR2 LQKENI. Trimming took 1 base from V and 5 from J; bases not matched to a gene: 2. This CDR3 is CASSPLGQDNSPLHF. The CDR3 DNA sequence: TGTGCCAGCTCACCACTTGGACAGGATAATTCACCCCTCCACTTT.

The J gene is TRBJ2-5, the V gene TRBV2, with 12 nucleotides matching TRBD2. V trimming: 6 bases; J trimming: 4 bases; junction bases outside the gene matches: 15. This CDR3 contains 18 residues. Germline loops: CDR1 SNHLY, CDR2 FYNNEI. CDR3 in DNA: TGTGCCAGCAGGGATCATGGGACTAGCGGGCATCTTATAGAGACCCAGTACTTC. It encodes CASRDHGTSGHLIETQYF.

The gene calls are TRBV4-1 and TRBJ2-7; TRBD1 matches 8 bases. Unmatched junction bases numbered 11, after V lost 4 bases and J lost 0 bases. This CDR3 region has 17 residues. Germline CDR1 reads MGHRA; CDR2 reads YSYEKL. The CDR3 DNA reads TGCGCCAGCAGCCCTCGTCCGGGACAGGTCAGCTCCTACGAGCAGTACTTC. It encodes CASSPRPGQVSSYEQYF.

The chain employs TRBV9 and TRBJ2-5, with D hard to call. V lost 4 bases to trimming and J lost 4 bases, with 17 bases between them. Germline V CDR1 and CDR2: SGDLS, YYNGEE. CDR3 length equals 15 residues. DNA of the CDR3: TGTGCCAGCAGCACCCCGGGCCATCCTCCAGAGACCCAGTACTTC. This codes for CASSTPGHPPETQYF.

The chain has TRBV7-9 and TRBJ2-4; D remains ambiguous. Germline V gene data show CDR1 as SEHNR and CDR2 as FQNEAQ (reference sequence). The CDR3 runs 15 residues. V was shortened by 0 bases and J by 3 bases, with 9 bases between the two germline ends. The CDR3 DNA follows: TGTGCCAGCAGCTTAGCTTACCAGAACAAAAACATTCAGTACTTC. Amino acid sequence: CASSLAYQNKNIQYF.

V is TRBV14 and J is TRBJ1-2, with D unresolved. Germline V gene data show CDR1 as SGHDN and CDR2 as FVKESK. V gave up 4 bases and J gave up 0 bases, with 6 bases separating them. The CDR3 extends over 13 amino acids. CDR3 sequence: CASSLGSNYGYTF. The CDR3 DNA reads TGTGCCAGCAGCCTGGGATCTAACTATGGCTACACCTTC.